This TCR beta chain originates from a study of blood T cell repertoires in COVID-19. On the study more broadly: COVID-19 samples from acute and convalescent phases originated in the United States, Italy and Spain. From T cells, B-cell-depleted T cells, or PBMCs came the material, which was cDNA or gDNA.

In the original workflow: Amplification with reference gene primers provided the estimates of nucleated cell counts. Profiling relied on immunoSEQ multiplex PCR, and the TCRdb table lists in-frame clones only, not all of them. That table furnishes V, J and clone size, whereas the DNA furnished D and trimming. The sample carries more than 200,000 clones, about 88% recorded once. Trimming stripped 0 bases from V and 5 bases from J, with 7 bases between. Per germline, CDR1 LGHNA and CDR2 YNFKEQ. The CDR3 runs to 13 residues. This clone was counted a few times. Sequenced material: peripheral blood. This TCR was recovered from a man aged 70-80 years with acute or convalescent COVID-19. The rearrangement joins TRBV4-2 to TRBJ2-5; D might be TRBD2 (6 bases). The DNA of the CDR3 is TGTGCCAGCAGCCAAGACCGGGGGGAGACCCAGTACTTC. It yields the protein CASSQDRGETQYF.